These 24 T cell receptor beta chains came from one sample sequenced in a study of shared clonotypes between healthy human individuals. CD8 cells classed as naive were CD45RO-negative and positively selected for CCR7, excluding terminally differentiated effector memory CD45RA+ cells. Sequencing was performed with immunoSEQ multiplex PCR; in TCRdb, only in-frame clones are kept and a portion is missing. Of some 2 million clones detected, about 95% appear once; the ten largest clones hold about 1.1%. Sequenced material: naive CD8+ T cells sorted from blood. The source of these receptors is a man aged 18 to 30 in good health.

In regard to this clone: The same CDR3 is also encoded by other DNA sequences in this sample. The chain employs TRBV27 and TRBJ2-7; maybe TRBD2 (6 bases). V lost 3 bases, J lost 0 bases, and 12 bases lay in between. Germline CDR1 is MNHEY and CDR2 is SMNVEV (reference sequence). This CDR3 comprises 15 residues. The CDR3 DNA is TGTGCCAGCAGTTTGCGTTCGGGGGACTCCTACGAGCAGTACTTC. Translating it yields CASSLRSGDSYEQYF.

As DNA, the CDR3 is TGTGCCAGCAGTCGATCCTCCGGGACAGGGTACGAGCAGTATTTT. Its protein is CASSRSSGTGYEQYF. This sequence joins TRBV27 and TRBJ2-3; 9 bases are a match to TRBD1. Germline trimming cut 5 bases from V and 11 bases from J; bases unmatched to any gene: 14. Germline CDR1 reads MNHEY; CDR2 reads SMNVEV (reference sequence). The CDR3 runs 15 residues.

The rearrangement uses TRBV7-9 and TRBJ1-4; 7 bases agree with TRBD1. The trim removed 9 bases at V and 4 bases at J, leaving 8 bases unmatched. Germline V gene sequence: CDR1 SEHNR, CDR2 FQNEAQ (reference sequence). CDR3 length equals 14 residues. The CDR3 DNA reads TGTGCCAGTACAGGGGCGGACTTTAATGAAAAACTGTTTTTT. The encoded protein is CASTGADFNEKLFF.

The chain links TRBV21-1 to TRBJ1-5; TRBD1 is the table's D call and was not checked against the DNA. TRBV21-1 is reported as a pseudogene. This CDR3 is 13 amino acids long. The CDR3 DNA follows: TGTGCCAGCAGCACAAGGGGTGAAGGGAAAGGGCATTTT. This sequence encodes CASSTRGEGKGHF.

The rearrangement uses TRBV11-2 and TRBJ1-1; D is perhaps TRBD1 (6 bases). Trimming stripped 1 base from V and 1 base from J, with 10 bases between. This CDR3 contains 15 residues. The germline gives CDR1 SGHAT, CDR2 FQNNGV. This CDR3 reads CASSLAPGANTEAFF. The CDR3 DNA follows: TGTGCCAGCAGCTTAGCGCCAGGGGCGAACACTGAAGCTTTCTTT.

The chain joins TRBV7-8 to TRBJ2-4, with D perhaps given as TRBD1 or TRBD2 (6 bases each). Trimming stripped 9 bases from V and 8 bases from J, with 14 bases between. The CDR3 has 12 residues. Germline V gives CDR1 SGHVS, CDR2 FQNEAQ. The CDR3 nucleotides are TGTGCCAGTGTGGGGGGCACGGACATTCAGTACTTC. Translation: CASVGGTDIQYF.

V is TRBV15 and J is TRBJ2-7; the D gene is possibly TRBD1 (5 bases). Germline V lookup: CDR1 LNHNV, CDR2 YYDKDF (reference sequence). This CDR3 spans 13 amino acids. Between the trimmed V and J ends, which lost 2 bases and 7 bases, there was a span of 12 bases. The CDR3: CATSRQDSGEQYF. CDR3 nucleotide sequence: TGTGCCACCAGCAGACAAGACTCAGGGGAGCAGTACTTC. The full variable domain, in which reference TRBV15 and TRBJ2-7 provide the parts outside the CDR3, is DAMVIQNPRYQVTQFGKPVTLSCSQTLNHNVMYWYQQKSSQAPKLLFHYYDKDFNNEADTPDNFQSRRPNTSFCFLDIRSPGLGDTAMYLCATSRQDSGEQYFGPGTRLTVT.

The chain recombines TRBV28 with TRBJ1-6, with a weak D call TRBD1 (5 bases). Germline V gene lookup returns CDR1 MDHEN and CDR2 SYDVKM. This CDR3 spans 13 amino acids. Trimming removed 6 bases at V and 7 bases at J, with 10 bases between. In DNA form, the CDR3 reads TGTGCCAGCAGGGACATTTGGAATTCACCCCTCCACTTT. Protein sequence: CASRDIWNSPLHF.

Remarks on this clone: This specimen includes other DNA sequences encoding the same CDR3. This rearrangement joins TRBV9 to TRBJ2-5; D uncertain. There are 14 residues in the CDR3. Germline values: CDR1 SGDLS, CDR2 YYNGEE. V lost 0 bases, J lost 1 base, and 7 bases lay in between. The CDR3: CASSVGGSQETQYF. The CDR3 DNA reads TGTGCCAGCAGCGTAGGAGGCAGCCAAGAGACCCAGTACTTC.

CDR3 in amino acids: CASSLSRSATEAFF. The CDR3 DNA follows: TGCGCCAGCAGCTTGAGCCGATCGGCCACTGAAGCTTTCTTT. The chain employs TRBV5-1 and TRBJ1-1, with unresolved D. The CDR3 totals 14 residues. The germline V and J ends were trimmed by 1 base and 4 bases, with 11 bases remaining between them. Germline V CDR1 and CDR2: SGHRS, YFSETQ.

DNA of the CDR3: TGTGCCAGCAGTGAATTTGACAGCCAAGAGACCCAGTACTTC. Its translation: CASSEFDSQETQYF. V gene TRBV6-1 combines with J gene TRBJ2-5, with D tentatively TRBD1 (5 bases). The germline gives CDR1 MNHNS, CDR2 SASEGT. The CDR3 is 14 amino acids. The V gene lost 2 bases and the J gene lost 1 base, with 8 bases spanning the gap.

The genes are TRBV7-9 and TRBJ2-5; D not certain. The germline V gene encodes CDR1 SEHNR and CDR2 FQNEAQ (reference sequence). V was cut by 5 bases and J by 2 bases, with 15 bases left in between. The CDR3 consists of 15 residues. CDR3: CASSTRLGGQETQYF. The CDR3, as DNA: TGTGCCAGCAGCACCCGACTGGGCGGACAAGAGACCCAGTACTTC.

In the case of this clone: Other DNA sequences in the same sample also yield this CDR3. V and J are TRBV6-5 and TRBJ2-3, with TRBD1 matching 7 bases. Germline V gene sequence: CDR1 MNHEY, CDR2 SVGAGI. This CDR3 is 14 amino acids long. Trimming at V came to 2 bases and at J to 3 bases, leaving 2 bases not matched to a gene. In DNA form, the CDR3 reads TGTGCCAGCAGTTACGACAGGGAAACAGATACGCAGTATTTT. Its protein is CASSYDRETDTQYF.

The CDR3 region is CASSFLTGAAGVADYEQYF. The CDR3 DNA is TGTGCCAGCAGCTTCCTGACAGGGGCAGCGGGAGTGGCGGACTACGAGCAGTACTTC. V is TRBV5-8 and J is TRBJ2-7, with D perhaps matching TRBD1 or TRBD2 (8 bases each). Germline-derived CDR1 and CDR2 are SGHTS and YDEGEE. The CDR3 spans 19 residues. Deletions cut 2 bases from V and 3 bases from J, with 27 bases between.

This chain links TRBV13 with TRBJ1-2; possibly TRBD1 for D (5 bases). CDR3 length: 14 amino acids. V was pared by 2 bases and J by 4 bases, with 11 bases between. In germline, CDR1 is PRHDT, CDR2 FYEKMQ (reference sequence). The DNA of the CDR3 is TGTGCCAGCAGCTTATTTACAGGCTTCTATGGCTACACCTTC. Translation: CASSLFTGFYGYTF.

This clone occurred a few times. The chain has TRBV7-9 and TRBJ1-2, with D maybe TRBD1 (5 bases). Germline CDR1 is SEHNR and CDR2 is FQNEAQ (reference sequence). Trimming took off 5 bases at V and 3 bases at J, with 16 bases between the two ends. The CDR3 extends over 15 amino acids. In nucleotides, the CDR3 is TGTGCCAGCAGCCAGACCATGGTGGGGGACTATGGCTACACCTTC. Protein sequence: CASSQTMVGDYGYTF.

This chain uses TRBV13 with TRBJ1-2; maybe TRBD1 (6 bases). CDR1 PRHDT and CDR2 FYEKMQ come from the germline V gene (reference sequence). Trimming removed 1 base at V and 8 bases at J, with 8 bases between. CDR3 size: 12 residues. The CDR3 sequence is CASSLAGDGYTF. CDR3 in DNA: TGTGCCAGCAGCTTAGCAGGGGACGGCTACACCTTC.

The V gene is TRBV4-3, the J gene TRBJ1-2; D is undetermined. Trimming cost V 1 base and J 5 bases, with 11 bases left between them. The CDR3 length is 14 residues. Germline V gene sequence: CDR1 LGHNA, CDR2 YSLEER. DNA for the CDR3: TGCGCCAGCAGCCAAGTGGGAACGGATTATGGCTACACCTTC. Translation gives CASSQVGTDYGYTF.

Comments on this clone: Its ends do not fully match the called genes, so a read error is possible. This chain uses TRBV28 with TRBJ1-1, with 8 nucleotides matching TRBD1. Germline loops: CDR1 MDHEN, CDR2 SYDVKM. The CDR3 has 16 residues. The CDR3 here is CASSFLGTGSNNEAFF. CDR3 nucleotide sequence: TGTGCCAGCAGCTTTCTCGGGACAGGATCTAACAATGAAGCTTTCTTT.

Remarks on this clone: In the same sample, other DNA sequences code for this CDR3. The chain is built from TRBV4-1 and TRBJ1-1; D uncertain. The V gene lost 1 base and the J gene lost 8 bases, with 5 bases spanning the gap. Germline V gives CDR1 MGHRA, CDR2 YSYEKL. This CDR3 is built from 11 residues. The CDR3 reads CASSQGIEAFF. The CDR3 DNA is TGCGCCAGCAGCCAAGGAATAGAAGCTTTCTTT.

The rearrangement joins TRBV7-8 to TRBJ2-7; perhaps D is TRBD1 or TRBD2 (6 bases each). Germline-derived CDR1 and CDR2 are SGHVS and FQNEAQ. Trimming took 0 bases from V and 0 from J, leaving 18 bases between them. The CDR3 runs 18 residues. CDR3: CASSLALIGGDSSYEQYF. CDR3 in DNA: TGTGCCAGCAGCTTAGCGCTCATCGGGGGCGACAGCTCCTACGAGCAGTACTTC.

This sequence joins TRBV5-1 and TRBJ1-2; a weak D match, TRBD1 (5 bases). Looked up from germline, CDR1 is SGHRS and CDR2 is YFSETQ. The ends were cut back, 0 bases at V and 5 bases at J, with 23 bases in the middle. CDR3 length: 18 residues. Here the CDR3 DNA reads TGCGCCAGCAGCTTGGAATTTTGGGGACTTCAACACCCGTATGGCTACACCTTC. Encoded protein: CASSLEFWGLQHPYGYTF.

This chain joins TRBV13 and TRBJ2-4; D is tentatively TRBD1 or TRBD2 (5 bases each). Germline CDR1 reads PRHDT; CDR2 reads FYEKMQ (reference sequence). The V end lost 5 bases, the J end lost 1 base, and 27 bases lay between the germline ends. The CDR3 is 20 amino acids. The CDR3 DNA follows: TGTGCCAGCAGCAAAAACCGGGACGGAGGACTTCTAGTTGCCAAAAACATTCAGTACTTC. It encodes CASSKNRDGGLLVAKNIQYF. The full variable domain, completed using reference TRBV13 and TRBJ2-4, is AAGVIQSPRHLIKEKRETATLKCYPIPRHDTVYWYQQGPGQDPQFLISFYEKMQSDKGSIPDRFSAQQFSDYHSELNMSSLELGDSALYFCASSKNRDGGLLVAKNIQYFGAGTRLSVL.

As to this clone: This specimen includes other DNA sequences encoding the same CDR3. The chain joins TRBV5-1 to TRBJ1-1; D remains ambiguous. Trimming pared 4 bases from V and 3 bases from J, leaving 7 bases between. The CDR3 consists of 12 residues. The germline CDR1 and CDR2 sequences are SGHRS and YFSETQ. The CDR3 sequence is CASSQGDTEAFF. The DNA of the CDR3 is TGCGCCAGCAGCCAAGGTGACACTGAAGCTTTCTTT.